This entry describes one TCR beta chain. The data are from a study of blood T cell repertoires in COVID-19. The V gene lost 0 bases and the J gene lost 2 bases, with 12 bases spanning the gap. The CDR3 sequence is 16 residues long. Germline V lookup: CDR1 LGHNA, CDR2 YSLEER. How the authors handled the data: Estimation of nucleated cell counts was performed using reference gene primer amplification. Measured with immunoSEQ multiplex PCR; TCRdb has only the in-frame clones, and not every one. D and trimming come from the DNA, and the V and J calls and clone size come from that table. The sample shows some 110,000 clones, about 84% of them seen only once.

The TCR originated in a human donor in a cohort sampled during active COVID-19. Sequencing was done on a sample of peripheral blood. The chain combines TRBV4-3 with TRBJ2-3; a weak D match, TRBD1 (6 bases). The CDR3 loop reads CASSQDAGEYTDTQYF. The CDR3 bases are TGCGCCAGCAGCCAAGATGCAGGGGAATACACAGATACGCAGTATTTT.